This TCR beta chain originates from a study of breast tumors, draining lymph nodes, adjacent tissues. Regarding the study as a whole: Tumor T cell lymph node origin was a supported hypothesis, not proven. Tumor repertoires ranked between lymph nodes and nontumor tissue in diversity, with V and J gene preferences. Tumor and nontumor repertoires were significantly more similar in luminal-like than in basal-like breast cancer.

This clonotype has a count of ten or more. Its antigen is as yet unknown. CDR1 and CDR2 (germline): SGHRS, YFSETQ. V shed 1 base and J 5 bases; nucleotides not matched to a gene: 3. There are 14 residues in the CDR3. Breast cancer patients provided tissue from their axillary draining lymph nodes. TCRdb reprocessed the multiplex PCR reads with MiXCR, giving one entry per CDR3 protein. Of 270,000 or so distinct CDR3 sequences listed, over 30% are singletons. The material sequenced was axillary lymph node tissue. The sequence was collected from a female donor with breast cancer. Some clones in this sample may be carry-over from other donors' samples. V gene TRBV5-1 combines with J gene TRBJ1-5; 7 bases are a match to TRBD1. In nucleotides, the CDR3 is TGCGCCAGCAGCTTGATGCAGGGGGATCAGCCCCAGCATTTT. Encoded protein: CASSLMQGDQPQHF.